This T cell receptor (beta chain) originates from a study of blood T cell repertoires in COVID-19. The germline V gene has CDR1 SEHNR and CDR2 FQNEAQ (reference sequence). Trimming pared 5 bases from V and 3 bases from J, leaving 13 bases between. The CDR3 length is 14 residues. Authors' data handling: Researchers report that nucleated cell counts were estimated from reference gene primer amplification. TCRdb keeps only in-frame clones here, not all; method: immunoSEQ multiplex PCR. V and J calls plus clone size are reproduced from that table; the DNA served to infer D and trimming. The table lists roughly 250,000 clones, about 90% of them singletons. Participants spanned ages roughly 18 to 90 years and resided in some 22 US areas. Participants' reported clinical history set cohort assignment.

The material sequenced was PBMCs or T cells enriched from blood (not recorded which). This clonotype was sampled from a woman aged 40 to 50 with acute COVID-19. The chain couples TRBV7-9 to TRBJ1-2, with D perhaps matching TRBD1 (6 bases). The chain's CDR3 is CASSIRGSDYGYTF. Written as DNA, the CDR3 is TGTGCCAGCAGCATAAGGGGGTCTGACTATGGCTACACCTTC. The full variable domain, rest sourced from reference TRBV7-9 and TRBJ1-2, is DTGVSQNPRHKITKRGQNVTFRCDPISEHNRLYWYRQTLGQGPEFLTYFQNEAQLEKSRLLSDRFSAERPKGSFSTLEIQRTEQGDSAMYLCASSIRGSDYGYTFGSGTRLTVV.